These T cell receptor beta chains were read from a single sample in a study of technical replicates of blood from a handful of donors. Repertoires were generated with immunoSEQ multiplex PCR, while TCRdb's copy carries only in-frame clones and drops some. The profile covers 59,000 or so clones, with roughly 95% appearing a single time and 4.2% taken by the ten largest. Sequences were obtained from PBMCs. The receptors derive from a human donor in good health. Some clones in this sample may be carry-over from other donors' samples. Both conserved end residues are part of each CDR3. The order of the fields is V gene, clone size, D gene, J gene, CDR3 DNA, CDR3 protein. A D gene is named only where the DNA matches it firmly. The listing skips clone size in some rows; elsewhere it reads once, few, many or a size class.

TRBV2	-	TRBD2	TRBJ2-7	TGTGCCAGCAGTGAATGGGCTAGCGGGAGAAGTAGGACCTACGAGCAGTACTTC	CASSEWASGRSRTYEQYF
TRBV5-5	-	-	TRBJ2-7	TGTGCCAGCAGCTTGGTGGCGGGAAGTACCTACGAGCAGTACTTC	CASSLVAGSTYEQYF
TRBV28	-	-	TRBJ1-1	TGTGCCAGCAGTTTGGCAGGATCACTGAACACTGAAGCTTTCTTT	CASSLAGSLNTEAFF
TRBV15	-	-	TRBJ1-3	TGTGCCACCAGCAGAGAGGCTCTGGGAGGCTCTGGAAACACCATATATTTT	CATSREALGGSGNTIYF
TRBV7-2	-	TRBD2	TRBJ2-5	TGTGCCAGCCGCGTAGCGGGGCCCGGGGAGACCCAGTACTTC	CASRVAGPGETQYF
TRBV9	-	TRBD2	TRBJ2-1	TGTGCCAGCAGCGTAGGTTCGGGGGGGCCGTACAATGAGCAGTTCTTC	CASSVGSGGPYNEQFF
TRBV4-1	-	-	TRBJ1-1	TGCGCCAGCAGCGCCCGCCGCCTGACAGATCCTAACACTGAAGCTTTCTTT	CASSARRLTDPNTEAFF
TRBV29-1	-	TRBD1	TRBJ1-2	TGCAGCGGGCGACAGGGGAACAACTATGGCTACACCTTC	CSGRQGNNYGYTF
TRBV15	-	TRBD1	TRBJ2-5	TGTGCCACCAGCAGTGACAGGGGGCGGGGGACCCAGTACTTC	CATSSDRGRGTQYF
TRBV5-3	-	TRBD2	TRBJ2-7	TGTGCCAGAAGCGTTCTAGCGGGAGGCTACATATTCTACGAGCAGTACTTC	CARSVLAGGYIFYEQYF
TRBV2	-	TRBD1	TRBJ1-3	TGTGCCAGCAGTCCCGGGACAGGGACTGGAAACACCATATATTTT	CASSPGTGTGNTIYF
TRBV2	once	TRBD1	TRBJ1-2	TGTGCCAGCCTTGACAGGGGGGCGAGCGGCTACACCTTC	CASLDRGASGYTF
TRBV19	-	-	TRBJ1-5	TGTGCCAGTAGTATTGCAACAGGGACCAGATCCCAGCATTTT	CASSIATGTRSQHF
TRBV11-2	-	TRBD1	TRBJ2-7	TGTGCCAGCAGCTCAACCGGGACAGGGAAGGGCGAGCAGTACTTC	CASSSTGTGKGEQYF
TRBV14	-	-	TRBJ1-2	TGTGCCAGCAGCCAATTCGGGGGTGCCAACTATGGCTACACCTTC	CASSQFGGANYGYTF
TRBV10-1	once	TRBD1	TRBJ1-2	TGCGCCAGCAGTATTTACAGGACAGGGAACTATGGCTACACCTTC	CASSIYRTGNYGYTF
TRBV4-3	-	TRBD2	TRBJ2-7	TGCGCCAGCAGCCAAGTACTAGCGGGAGGATACGAGCAGTACTTC	CASSQVLAGGYEQYF
TRBV2	-	TRBD1	TRBJ1-5	TGTGCCAGCGGCTTACAGGGACAGCTGGAGCCCCAGCATTTT	CASGLQGQLEPQHF